Following are 17 T cell receptor beta chains from one sample sequenced in a study of T cell repertoires in cytomegalovirus infection. Via MiXCR, TCRdb re-called the reads, giving one row per CDR3 protein. The top ten hold under 3.5% of the sample, which has around 740,000 distinct CDR3 sequences, 35% to 40% seen once. Sequencing was done on a sample of PBMCs. The receptor set was obtained from a human donor in good health (CMV status not recorded). Some clones in this sample may be carry-over from other donors' samples.

The chain joins TRBV4-1 to TRBJ1-1, with D possibly being TRBD1 (5 bases). V was pared by 2 bases and J by 0 bases, with 13 bases between. The germline V gene encodes CDR1 MGHRA and CDR2 YSYEKL. The CDR3 runs 16 residues. CDR3 sequence reads: CASSQNAGTLNTEAFF. The CDR3 nucleotides are TGCGCCAGCAGCCAAAACGCAGGGACCTTGAACACTGAAGCTTTCTTT.

This clonotype was observed a handful of times. V gene TRBV4-1 combines with J gene TRBJ2-1, with 8 positions matching TRBD2. The V and J ends lost 5 bases and 5 bases, in that order; junction bases with no gene match: 5. The CDR3 sequence is 14 residues long. CDR1 is MGHRA and CDR2 is YSYEKL in the germline V gene. DNA for the CDR3: TGCGCCAGCAGCTCGTCGGGGGGGAACAATGAGCAGTTCTTC. Its protein is CASSSSGGNNEQFF.

In this sample, this clonotype turned up many times. This rearrangement joins TRBV19 to TRBJ2-1; D gene ambiguous. Trimming pared 5 bases from V and 5 bases from J, leaving 10 bases between. In germline, CDR1 is LNHDA, CDR2 SQIVND (reference sequence). CDR3 length: 13 residues. CDR3 residues: CASSVLLHNEQFF. In DNA, the CDR3 is TGTGCCAGTAGTGTTCTCCTCCACAATGAGCAGTTCTTC.

This clonotype was seen a few times. The CDR3 loop is CASCDRGRSPLHF. The CDR3 DNA reads as TGTGCCAGTTGTGACAGGGGACGTTCACCCCTCCACTTT. V and J are TRBV6-2 or TRBV6-3 and TRBJ1-6; 8 bases fit TRBD1. Germline V CDR1 and CDR2: MNHEY, SVGEGT. The CDR3 sequence is 13 residues long. V shed 9 bases and J 9 bases; nucleotides not matched to a gene: 7.

Only a few counts were recorded for this clonotype. The rearrangement joins TRBV5-1 to TRBJ2-5, with D possibly TRBD2 on 5 matching bases. This CDR3 region has 13 residues. CDR1 SGHRS and CDR2 YFSETQ come from the germline V gene. V was shortened by 6 bases and J by 5 bases, with 14 bases between the two germline ends. DNA for the CDR3: TGCGCCAGCACCAAAGCGGTTGGGGAGACCCAGTACTTC. It translates to CASTKAVGETQYF. Complete variable domain (other parts from reference TRBV5-1 and TRBJ2-5): KAGVTQTPRYLIKTRGQQVTLSCSPISGHRSVSWYQQTPGQGLQFLFEYFSETQRNKGNFPGRFSGRQFSNSRSEMNVSTLELGDSALYLCASTKAVGETQYFGPGTRLLVL.

The V and J genes are TRBV14 and TRBJ1-1, with unresolved D. With 10 bases removed from V and 0 bases from J, the gap between germline ends came to 9 bases. Germline CDR1 is SGHDN and CDR2 is FVKESK. The CDR3 runs 12 residues. The CDR3 protein is CATELMNTEAFF. In DNA form, the CDR3 reads TGTGCCACCGAATTAATGAACACTGAAGCTTTCTTT.

The rearrangement links TRBV28 to TRBJ2-1; TRBD1 might be the D (6 bases). The CDR3 has 16 amino acids. Trimming stripped 2 bases from V and 4 bases from J, with 15 bases between. Germline loops: CDR1 MDHEN, CDR2 SYDVKM. The CDR3 spells CASSLGTFTMYNEQFF. The CDR3 DNA follows: TGTGCCAGCAGTTTAGGGACATTTACGATGTACAATGAGCAGTTCTTC.

This chain connects TRBV15 to TRBJ2-5, with a weak D call TRBD1 (6 bases). The CDR3 extends over 15 amino acids. Germline V gene data show CDR1 as LNHNV and CDR2 as YYDKDF (reference sequence). V was shortened by 2 bases and J by 3 bases, with 13 bases between the two germline ends. The CDR3 reads CATSRRRSGEETQYF. For the CDR3, the DNA is TGTGCCACCAGCAGACGTCGGTCAGGGGAAGAGACCCAGTACTTC.

This chain links TRBV4-1 with TRBJ2-7, with TRBD2 as a possible D gene (5 bases). There are 14 residues in the CDR3. Trimming left V 3 bases short and J 2 bases short, with 11 bases between. CDR1 is MGHRA and CDR2 is YSYEKL in the germline V gene. CDR3 sequence reads: CASSQKTGTYEQYF. In DNA form, the CDR3 reads TGCGCCAGCAGCCAGAAAACCGGGACCTACGAGCAGTACTTC.

The rearrangement joins TRBV9 to TRBJ2-2, with D unresolved. V was clipped by 3 bases and J by 1 base, with 7 bases between them. Germline V gives CDR1 SGDLS, CDR2 YYNGEE. The CDR3 extends over 14 amino acids. The CDR3, as DNA: TGTGCCAGCAGCGCCCCCAAGAACACCGGGGAGCTGTTTTTT. This translates into CASSAPKNTGELFF. The full variable domain, in which reference TRBV9 and TRBJ2-2 provide the parts outside the CDR3, is DSGVTQTPKHLITATGQRVTLRCSPRSGDLSVYWYQQSLDQGLQFLIQYYNGEERAKGNILERFSAQQFPDLHSELNLSSLELGDSALYFCASSAPKNTGELFFGEGSRLTVL.

The chain recombines TRBV5-4 with TRBJ1-1; D perhaps matches TRBD1 (6 bases). In germline, CDR1 is SGHNT, CDR2 YYREEE (reference sequence). This CDR3 has 13 amino acids. V shed 4 bases and J shed 6 bases, with 13 bases lying between them. In DNA, the CDR3 is TGTGCCAGCAGCCGGGAGAGGGGGGCTGAAGCTTTCTTT. This encodes CASSRERGAEAFF.

This clonotype was counted between two and nine times. The chain is built from TRBV5-4 and TRBJ1-2; D not certain. V gave up 5 bases and J gave up 4 bases, with 21 bases separating them. CDR1 and CDR2 from the germline V gene are SGHNT and YYREEE (reference sequence). The CDR3 extends over 16 amino acids. The CDR3 coding sequence is TGTGCCAGCAGTTTGTTGGGGTATGGCAAAGGCTATGGCTACACCTTC. It codes for CASSLLGYGKGYGYTF.

This clonotype was recorded at least ten times. This rearrangement joins TRBV7-2 to TRBJ2-3; D ambiguous. V was shortened by 4 bases and J by 8 bases, with 7 bases between the two germline ends. There are 11 residues in the CDR3. Looked up from germline, CDR1 is SGHTA and CDR2 is FQGNSA. CDR3 DNA sequence: TGTGCCAGCAGCTCGTCAGCTACGCAGTATTTT. It encodes CASSSSATQYF. Together with reference TRBV7-2 and TRBJ2-3, the CDR3 gives the full variable domain: GAGVSQSPSNKVTEKGKDVELRCDPISGHTALYWYRQSLGQGLEFLIYFQGNSAPDKSGLPSDRFSAERTGGSVSTLTIQRTQQEDSAVYLCASSSSATQYFGPGTRLTVL.

This clonotype was picked up a small number of times. This sequence joins TRBV19 and TRBJ1-1; D might be TRBD1 (5 bases). Germline assignment: CDR1 LNHDA and CDR2 SQIVND (reference sequence). The CDR3 consists of 13 residues. The V and J ends lost 7 bases and 6 bases respectively, with 15 bases between them. CDR3: CASIGGGGPEAFF. CDR3 DNA sequence: TGTGCCAGTATCGGGGGAGGAGGGCCTGAAGCTTTCTTT.

This clonotype has just a few counts. The chain employs TRBV10-2 and TRBJ2-5; D is ambiguous. With 3 bases removed from V and 1 base from J, the gap between germline ends came to 15 bases. The CDR3 contains 16 residues. CDR1 is WSHSY and CDR2 is SAAADI in the germline V gene. In DNA form, the CDR3 reads TGCGCCAGCAGTGATTTAAGTGGTCCCCCCCAAGAGACCCAGTACTTC. Protein: CASSDLSGPPQETQYF.

This clonotype was recorded a few times. This chain links TRBV5-6 with TRBJ2-7; 8 bases fit TRBD2. J lost 5 bases, V lost 4 bases, and 8 bases had no gene match. Germline V gene sequence: CDR1 SGHDT, CDR2 YYEEEE. The CDR3 is 14 residues long. The CDR3 DNA follows: TGTGCCAGCAGCCACGGGGGGGGCTTCAACGAGCAGTACTTC. This encodes CASSHGGGFNEQYF.

The V gene is TRBV11-1, the J gene TRBJ2-1; D is possibly TRBD1 or TRBD2 (7 bases each). The CDR3 loop spans 15 amino acids. Trimming pared 8 bases from V and 5 bases from J, leaving 19 bases between. Germline V lookup: CDR1 SGHAT, CDR2 FQDESV (reference sequence). CDR3 residues: CASSLGQRGDNEQFF. CDR3 DNA sequence: TGTGCCAGCTCCTTGGGACAGCGGGGCGACAATGAGCAGTTCTTC.